Following are 8 T cell receptor beta chains from one sample sequenced in a study of OX40 agonist ivuxolimab in advanced cancers. The assay was immunoSEQ multiplex PCR, and TCRdb's table has in-frame clones only and misses some. The repertoire consists of under 90,000 clones, with about 90% occurring once and the leading ten covering around 2%. The source material was CD4+ or CD8+ T cells sorted from blood, sampled in a trial of the OX40 agonist ivuxolimab. The origin of the receptors is an adult with an advanced solid tumor such as melanoma, head and neck, liver or kidney cancer.

This chain connects TRBV11-2 to TRBJ1-1, with D hard to call. Germline CDR1 is SGHAT and CDR2 is FQNNGV. There are 15 residues in the CDR3. The ends were cut back, 0 bases at V and 1 base at J, with 9 bases in the middle. In nucleotides, the CDR3 is TGTGCCAGCAGCTTAGAAGGGAACGGGAACACTGAAGCTTTCTTT. Its translation: CASSLEGNGNTEAFF.

This clone has just one count. This chain joins TRBV29-1 and TRBJ2-1; 15 bases align to TRBD2. This CDR3 comprises 16 residues. Germline loops: CDR1 SQVTM, CDR2 ANQGSEA. With V trimmed by 6 bases and J by 3 bases, 6 bases remained unmatched. CDR3 sequence reads: CSVPGTSGRNYNEQFF. CDR3 DNA sequence: TGCAGCGTACCCGGGACTAGCGGGAGGAACTACAATGAGCAGTTCTTC.

The chain has TRBV11-3 and TRBJ2-5; TRBD2 aligns across 8 bases. The J call may be mistaken, given a closer DNA end match to TRBJ2-7. Germline V gene lookup returns CDR1 SGHNT and CDR2 YENEEA. CDR3 size: 14 residues. The CDR3 region has the DNA TGTGCCAGCAGCTTGAGCGGGGGCCTCTACGAGCAGTACTTC. Protein sequence: CASSLSGGLYEQYF.

The table lists this clone with a count of one. The V call is TRBV2, the J call TRBJ1-2; 7 nucleotides align to TRBD1. Per the germline V gene, CDR1 is SNHLY and CDR2 is FYNNEI. V trimming: 6 bases; J trimming: 1 base; junction bases outside the gene matches: 5. The CDR3 loop spans 14 amino acids. The chain's CDR3 is CASRWTGDNYGYTF. The CDR3 DNA follows: TGTGCCAGCAGATGGACAGGCGATAACTATGGCTACACCTTC.

This clone was seen only a few times. The J gene is TRBJ2-2, the V gene TRBV7-2, with TRBD1 identical over 9 bases. The V gene's germline CDR1 is SGHTA and CDR2 FQGNSA. V shed 6 bases and J 3 bases; nucleotides not matched to a gene: 5. The CDR3 contains 15 residues. CDR3 sequence: CASRSDRGDTGELFF. DNA of the CDR3: TGTGCCAGCAGATCGGACAGGGGAGACACCGGGGAGCTGTTTTTT.

This chain uses TRBV7-2 with TRBJ1-5; D gene unclear. CDR3 length: 15 residues. Germline assignment: CDR1 SGHTA and CDR2 FQGNSA. V gave up 2 bases and J gave up 3 bases, with 11 bases separating them. This CDR3 reads CASSLYVGPNQPQHF. In nucleotides, the CDR3 is TGTGCCAGCAGCTTATACGTGGGCCCCAATCAGCCCCAGCATTTT.

The genes are TRBV28 and TRBJ2-3, with no clear D. CDR3 size: 14 residues. The V end lost 6 bases, the J end lost 2 bases, and 12 bases lay between the germline ends. Germline CDR1 reads MDHEN; CDR2 reads SYDVKM. CDR3 sequence reads: CASSLPQFTDTQYF. The CDR3 coding sequence is TGTGCCAGCAGCCTACCCCAATTCACAGATACGCAGTATTTT. The full variable domain, with the rest looked up from reference TRBV28 and TRBJ2-3, is DVKVTQSSRYLVKRTGEKVFLECVQDMDHENMFWYRQDPGLGLRLIYFSYDVKMKEKGDIPEGYSVSREKKERFSLILESASTNQTSMYLCASSLPQFTDTQYFGPGTRLTVL.

The rearrangement links TRBV7-9 to TRBJ2-2; possible D gene TRBD2, 6 bases. V was clipped by 7 bases and J by 7 bases, with 19 bases between them. Germline V lookup: CDR1 SEHNR, CDR2 FQNEAQ (reference sequence). The CDR3 length is 15 residues. CDR3 DNA: TGTGCCAGCACCCCCCTGGCGCGAGCGGGCGGGGAGCTGTTTTTT. Translation: CASTPLARAGGELFF.